These 20 T cell receptor beta chains were sequenced from one sample in a study of T cell responses to AZD1222 COVID-19 vaccine (dated by TCRdb to about 2021). The receptor library was made with the immunoSEQ multiplex PCR assay. Drawn from immuneACCESS, this table holds only the in-frame rearrangements with V and J called that TCRdb kept. Clones are partly lost; checked studies trace under half to an unresolved V gene and leave the rest unexplained. The sample profile shows roughly 53,000 clones; approximately 85% of them were found once. The ten largest clones add up to approximately 19% of the sample. Sample time point, as interpreted from the label and publication: baseline before first vaccination. The treatment or condition tag for this specimen amounts to: meningococcal conjugate vaccine given as trial control. The starting material was peripheral blood, obtained on day 0 of MenACWY control vaccination. These receptors were collected from an adult in good health.

The V call is TRBV28, the J call TRBJ1-3; no clear D. V lost 5 bases and J lost 3, with 20 bases in between. The CDR3 is 17 amino acids. The germline gives CDR1 MDHEN, CDR2 SYDVKM. The DNA of the CDR3 is TGTGCCAGCAGTACATGGGTGACCTTTCGGATTGGAAACACCATATATTTT. Protein product: CASSTWVTFRIGNTIYF. The variable domain in full, completed from reference TRBV28 and TRBJ1-3, reads DVKVTQSSRYLVKRTGEKVFLECVQDMDHENMFWYRQDPGLGLRLIYFSYDVKMKEKGDIPEGYSVSREKKERFSLILESASTNQTSMYLCASSTWVTFRIGNTIYFGEGSWLTVV.

This sequence joins TRBV6-5 and TRBJ1-1; 7 positions match TRBD1. The CDR3 is made up of 13 amino acids. The J segment lost 3 bases and the V segment lost 6 bases, leaving 4 bases of the junction unmatched. Germline assignment: CDR1 MNHEY and CDR2 SVGAGI. CDR3 residues: CASRTGDHTEAFF. The CDR3 DNA follows: TGTGCCAGCAGAACAGGGGACCACACTGAAGCTTTCTTT.

V usage is TRBV6-1 and J usage is TRBJ1-2, with D maybe TRBD1 (6 bases). Germline assignment: CDR1 MNHNS and CDR2 SASEGT. This CDR3 has 13 amino acids. Trimming cost V 1 base and J 6 bases, with 9 bases left between them. The CDR3 DNA reads TGTGCCAGCAGTGAAGGGGGGGCTGATGGCTACACCTTC. This sequence encodes CASSEGGADGYTF.

The chain uses TRBV4-2 and TRBJ2-3; 8 bases map to TRBD2. The CDR3 runs to 17 residues. Germline-derived CDR1 and CDR2 are LGHNA and YNFKEQ. V shed 1 base, J shed 5 bases, and the junction held 11 bases outside the gene matches. The CDR3 here is CASSQAAGTSVRDTQYF. The CDR3 region has the DNA TGTGCCAGCAGCCAAGCCGCCGGGACTAGTGTTCGAGATACGCAGTATTTT.

This chain's CDR3 is CASSRIGGSNQPQHF. Written as DNA, the CDR3 is TGCGCCAGCAGCCGGATCGGTGGCTCCAATCAGCCCCAGCATTTT. The J gene is TRBJ1-5, the V gene TRBV5-1, with D unresolved. The germline V and J ends were trimmed by 4 bases and 3 bases, with 14 bases remaining between them. CDR3 length: 15 residues. Germline values: CDR1 SGHRS, CDR2 YFSETQ.

The chain uses TRBV6-5 and TRBJ2-7; D gene unclear. CDR1 and CDR2 from the germline V gene are MNHEY and SVGAGI. The germline V and J ends were trimmed by 5 bases and 1 base, with 3 bases remaining between them. The CDR3 has 11 amino acids. CDR3 bases: TGTGCCAGCAGTACTTCCTACGAGCAGTACTTC. Protein sequence: CASSTSYEQYF.

V and J are TRBV11-2 and TRBJ2-5; 16 bases are shared with TRBD2. This CDR3 is built from 17 residues. Germline V gene sequence: CDR1 SGHAT, CDR2 FQNNGV. V lost 5 bases, J lost 5 bases, and 8 bases stayed unmatched. Here the CDR3 reads CASSTGTSGRVVETQYF. DNA for the CDR3: TGTGCCAGCAGCACAGGGACTAGCGGGAGGGTGGTCGAGACCCAGTACTTC.

This rearrangement joins TRBV9 to TRBJ2-2; D is unresolved. The CDR3 sequence is 15 residues long. Trimming pared 6 bases from V and 0 bases from J, leaving 12 bases between. Looked up from germline, CDR1 is SGDLS and CDR2 is YYNGEE. The CDR3 nucleotides read TGTGCCAGCACCTCGAAGGCCGCGAACACCGGGGAGCTGTTTTTT. This codes for CASTSKAANTGELFF.

The V call is TRBV2, the J call TRBJ2-1, with 13 bases that match TRBD2. This CDR3 contains 18 residues. The V gene's germline CDR1 is SNHLY and CDR2 FYNNEI. J was trimmed by 13 bases and V by 6 bases; bases with no gene match: 21. The CDR3 DNA follows: TGTGCCAGCAGCTTGGACAGGTTGGCCGGGACTAGCGGGATAGGTCAGTTCTTC. Translation: CASSLDRLAGTSGIGQFF.

This sequence joins TRBV6-2 or TRBV6-3 and TRBJ2-1; TRBD2 matches at 8 bases. In germline, CDR1 is MNHEY, CDR2 SVGEGT. The CDR3 is 17 residues long. After removal of 4 bases from V and 2 bases from J, the junction contained 10 bases not matched to a gene. The CDR3 here is CASSSLVAGSPYNEQFF. CDR3 nucleotide sequence: TGTGCCAGCAGTTCCCTTGTAGCGGGATCCCCCTACAATGAGCAGTTCTTC.

This chain uses TRBV4-3 with TRBJ2-5; TRBD1 agrees at 7 bases. V was clipped by 0 bases and J by 2 bases; unmatched bases: 3. Germline-derived CDR1 and CDR2 are LGHNA and YSLEER. CDR3 length equals 15 residues. The CDR3 protein is CASSQDRTGQETQYF. In DNA form, the CDR3 reads TGCGCCAGCAGCCAAGATAGGACAGGACAAGAGACCCAGTACTTC.

The chain has TRBV5-1 and TRBJ2-3; tentatively, D is TRBD2 (5 bases). The CDR3 is 16 amino acids. The V end lost 4 bases, the J end lost 1 base, and 16 bases lay between the germline ends. CDR1 is SGHRS and CDR2 is YFSETQ in the germline V gene. In DNA, the CDR3 is TGCGCCAGCAGCCCGGCCGGGGAGTCGGGCACAGATACGCAGTATTTT. It specifies CASSPAGESGTDTQYF.

CDR3 sequence: CASSQETVTSGLTDTQYF. The CDR3 DNA is TGCGCCAGCAGCCAAGAGACAGTGACTAGCGGACTCACAGATACGCAGTATTTT. The chain has TRBV4-3 and TRBJ2-3, with 9 bases lining up with TRBD2. J gave up 2 bases and V 0 bases, and 9 bases lay outside the gene matches. Per the germline V gene, CDR1 is LGHNA and CDR2 is YSLEER. The CDR3 runs to 18 residues.

J is TRBJ1-1 and V is TRBV3-1 (or the pseudogene TRBV3-2); TRBD1 agrees at 7 bases. Germline CDR1 reads LGHDT; CDR2 reads YNNKEL (reference sequence). The CDR3 length is 14 residues. The trim removed 4 bases at V and 4 bases at J, leaving 6 bases unmatched. CDR3 coding DNA: TGTGCCAGCAGCCTGAAACAGGGGACCACTGAAGCTTTCTTT. Protein sequence: CASSLKQGTTEAFF.

The rearrangement joins TRBV6-4 to TRBJ2-1; 8 nucleotides agree with TRBD2. Germline V gene data show CDR1 as MRHNA and CDR2 as SNTAGT. CDR3 length equals 17 residues. V trimming: 6 bases; J trimming: 4 bases; junction bases outside the gene matches: 14. The chain's CDR3 is CASRSSGSLPPYNEQFF. CDR3 DNA: TGTGCCAGCAGATCGAGCGGGAGCCTCCCTCCTTACAATGAGCAGTTCTTC.

This chain connects TRBV28 to TRBJ1-1; TRBD1 agrees at 7 bases. The CDR3 runs to 15 residues. After removal of 7 bases from V and 5 bases from J, the junction contained 13 bases not matched to a gene. Germline CDR1 is MDHEN and CDR2 is SYDVKM. CDR3 bases: TGTGCCAGCACCCACCGTTCAGGGGGGAGGACTGAAGCTTTCTTT. Translation: CASTHRSGGRTEAFF.

The gene calls are TRBV28 and TRBJ2-7; no definite D call. The germline V gene encodes CDR1 MDHEN and CDR2 SYDVKM. The ends were cut back, 5 bases at V and 4 bases at J, with 9 bases in the middle. This CDR3 has 12 amino acids. The CDR3 spells CASSVQKYEQYF. The CDR3 nucleotides are TGTGCCAGCAGTGTACAGAAATACGAGCAGTACTTC. The complete variable domain, with remaining parts taken from reference TRBV28 and TRBJ2-7, reads DVKVTQSSRYLVKRTGEKVFLECVQDMDHENMFWYRQDPGLGLRLIYFSYDVKMKEKGDIPEGYSVSREKKERFSLILESASTNQTSMYLCASSVQKYEQYFGPGTRLTVT.

This clone has more than one count but fewer than ten. The chain has TRBV24-1 and TRBJ2-3, with 14 bases lining up with TRBD2. This CDR3 is built from 21 residues. Germline values: CDR1 KGHDR, CDR2 SFDVKD. J lost 1 base, V lost 1 base, and 12 bases had no gene match. The CDR3 loop reads CATSDFGFGLAGGRGTDTQYF. CDR3 coding DNA: TGTGCCACCAGTGATTTTGGCTTCGGACTAGCGGGGGGACGGGGCACAGATACGCAGTATTTT.

The chain is built from TRBV6-5 and TRBJ1-1; tentative D call: TRBD1 (5 bases). The V end was cut by 2 bases, the J end by 1 base, with 8 bases between. CDR1 MNHEY and CDR2 SVGAGI come from the germline V gene. The CDR3 runs 14 residues. The CDR3 DNA is TGTGCCAGCAGTTACGTGGGGCAGAACACTGAAGCTTTCTTT. This translates into CASSYVGQNTEAFF.

The chain combines TRBV19 with TRBJ1-2; 7 bases align to TRBD1. Looked up from germline, CDR1 is LNHDA and CDR2 is SQIVND (reference sequence). The CDR3 loop spans 13 amino acids. V was pared by 6 bases and J by 7 bases, with 8 bases of the junction left unmatched. The CDR3 DNA is TGTGCCAGTAGCTCAGGGGGGTTCAGTGGCTACACCTTC. Protein sequence: CASSSGGFSGYTF.